The source of this TCR beta chain is a study of T cell responses to AZD1222 COVID-19 vaccine. The CDR3 length is 12 residues. The V and J ends lost 5 bases and 7 bases respectively, with 9 bases between them. Germline V CDR1 and CDR2: MNHEY, SVGEGT. Only in-frame clones appear in the TCRdb table, and some are missing; sequencing was by immunoSEQ multiplex PCR. The profile shows 100,000 or so clones, around nine tenths of them singletons. The chain uses TRBV6-2 or TRBV6-3 and TRBJ2-1; no firm D call. Sequenced here: peripheral blood, sampled on day 0 of AZD1222 vaccination. The clonotype was recovered from an adult in good health. CDR3 protein: CASSPYGNEQFF. CDR3 DNA sequence: TGTGCCAGCAGTCCCTACGGGAATGAGCAGTTCTTC.